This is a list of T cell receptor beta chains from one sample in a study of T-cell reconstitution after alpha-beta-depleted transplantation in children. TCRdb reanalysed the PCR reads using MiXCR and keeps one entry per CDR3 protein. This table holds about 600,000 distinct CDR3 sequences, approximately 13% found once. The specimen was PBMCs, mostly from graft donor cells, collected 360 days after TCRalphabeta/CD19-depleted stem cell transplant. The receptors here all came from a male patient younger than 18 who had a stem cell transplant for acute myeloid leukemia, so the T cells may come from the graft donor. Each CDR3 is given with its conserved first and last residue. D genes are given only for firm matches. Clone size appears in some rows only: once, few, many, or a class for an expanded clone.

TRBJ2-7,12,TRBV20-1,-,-,TGCAGTGCTAGAGTGCGGGGCTACGAGCAGTACTTC,CSARVRGYEQYF
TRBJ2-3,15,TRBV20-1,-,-,TGCAGTGCAGGCGGAGGGACATTGGGTCAAGATACGCAGTATTTT,CSAGGGTLGQDTQYF
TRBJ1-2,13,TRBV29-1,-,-,TGCAGCGTTGAAGATCGCGAGGAGCATGGCTACACCTTC,CSVEDREEHGYTF
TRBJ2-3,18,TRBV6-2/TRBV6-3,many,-,TGTGCCAGCAGTACCCCAGAGACTGGGCCAAGGAGACCTTATACGCAGTATTTT,CASSTPETGPRRPYTQYF
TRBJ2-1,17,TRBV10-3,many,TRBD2,TGTGCCATCAGCGGGACTAGCGGGGCCCAGGTCTACAATGAGCAGTTCTTC,CAISGTSGAQVYNEQFF
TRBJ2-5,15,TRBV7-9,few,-,TGTGCCAGCAGCTTCGGTCGGCAGCTAGAAGAGACCCAGTACTTC,CASSFGRQLEETQYF
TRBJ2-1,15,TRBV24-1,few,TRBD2,TGTGCCACCAGTGCTCTAGCGGGAGTTTTAAATGAGCAGTTCTTC,CATSALAGVLNEQFF
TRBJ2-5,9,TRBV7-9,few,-,TGTGCCAGCAGTGAGGACCAGTACTTC,CASSEDQYF
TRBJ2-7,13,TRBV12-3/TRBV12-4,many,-,TGTGCCAGCAGTCCGAGGGCCTCCTACGAGCAGTACTTC,CASSPRASYEQYF
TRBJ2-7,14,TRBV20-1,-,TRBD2,TGCAGTGCTAGTTGGCTAGCGGGAGTTGGCGAGCAGTACTTC,CSASWLAGVGEQYF